Reported below is one T cell receptor (beta chain). The antigen remains undetermined. CDR3 size: 14 residues. V lost 2 bases, J lost 2 bases, and 9 bases lay in between. The CDR3 regions of TCR beta were amplified from RNA transcripts. A first-round RT-PCR of the TCR CDR3 used the HTBI primer set. From the multiplex PCR reads, TCRdb called clonotypes with MiXCR, one entry per CDR3 protein. The data show 620,000 or so distinct CDR3 sequences, approximately 15% seen once. The sample originates from a study of T cells in Graves' hyperthyroidism and ophthalmopathy. The study, taken as a whole, reports: The authors' 13 V-J model separated ophthalmopathy from stable hyperthyroidism.

Ophthalmopathy patients had moderate-to-severe active disease, CAS ≥3, NOSPECS ≥4, and disease duration under 3 months. The rearrangement links TRBV12-3 or TRBV12-4 to TRBJ1-1, with D unresolved. The receptor was derived from a woman aged 45 to 65 with Graves' ophthalmopathy. The sequenced sample consisted of blood. As DNA, the CDR3 is TGTGCCAGCAGTTTAAGGCGCAGCAACACTGAAGCTTTCTTT. This encodes CASSLRRSNTEAFF.